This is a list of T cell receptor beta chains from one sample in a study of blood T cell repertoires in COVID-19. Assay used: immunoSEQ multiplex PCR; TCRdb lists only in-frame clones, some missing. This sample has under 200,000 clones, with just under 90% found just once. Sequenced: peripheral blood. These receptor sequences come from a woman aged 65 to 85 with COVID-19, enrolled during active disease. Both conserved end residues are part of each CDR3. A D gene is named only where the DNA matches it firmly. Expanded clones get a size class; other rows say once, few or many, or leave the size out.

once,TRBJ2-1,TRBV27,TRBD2,TGTGCCAGCAGTTTAAGGTGGACTAGCGAGAATGAGCAGTTCTTC,CASSLRWTSENEQFF
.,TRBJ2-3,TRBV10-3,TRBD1,TGTGCCATCAGTGCACAGGGGGGTAGCACAGATACGCAGTATTTT,CAISAQGGSTDTQYF
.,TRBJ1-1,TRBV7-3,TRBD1,TGTGCCAGCAGCAGACAGGGAATCGTCCACACTGAAGCTTTCTTT,CASSRQGIVHTEAFF
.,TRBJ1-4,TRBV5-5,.,TGTGCCAGCAGCTCACAGGGAGTTCGGGAAAAACTGTTTTTT,CASSSQGVREKLFF
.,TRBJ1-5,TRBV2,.,TGTGCCAGCAGGGGACCGGGACTCTTGCAGCCCCAGCATTTT,CASRGPGLLQPQHF
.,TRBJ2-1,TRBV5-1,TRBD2,TGCGCCAGCAGCTCTCGGACTAGCGGGGGGGAGGAGCAGTTCTTC,CASSSRTSGGEEQFF
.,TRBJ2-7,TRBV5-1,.,TGCGCCAGCAGCTCACCCCGGGACACTTACGAGCAGTACTTC,CASSSPRDTYEQYF
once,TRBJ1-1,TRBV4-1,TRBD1,TGCGCCAGCAGTCAAGTAGGACAGGCGCAAGTTAGGAACACTGAAGCTTTCTTT,CASSQVGQAQVRNTEAFF
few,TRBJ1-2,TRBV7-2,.,TGTGCCAGCAGCTTAGTAAGGAGAACATCTAACTATGGCTACACCTTC,CASSLVRRTSNYGYTF
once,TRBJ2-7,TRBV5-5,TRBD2,TGTGCCAGCAGCCAACAACGGGGGGATACCTACGAGCAGTACTTC,CASSQQRGDTYEQYF
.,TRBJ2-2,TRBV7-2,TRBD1,TGTGCCAGCAGCTTAGCGGGACAGAATGTGAGGGAGCTGTTTTTT,CASSLAGQNVRELFF
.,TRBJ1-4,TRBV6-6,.,TGTGCCAGCAGCAACAGGCTGGGTAGTGAAAAACTGTTTTTT,CASSNRLGSEKLFF
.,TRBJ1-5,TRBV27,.,TGTGCCAGCAGTTCGGGTATGGGGGAGGTGGGCGTTCAGCCCCAGCATTTT,CASSSGMGEVGVQPQHF
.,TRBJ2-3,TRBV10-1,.,TGCGCCAGCAGTTATAGCACAGATACGCAGTATTTT,CASSYSTDTQYF
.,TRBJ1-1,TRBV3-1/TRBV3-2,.,TGTGCCAGCAGCCATGCGGTGGCCGCCGAAGCTTTCTTT,CASSHAVAAEAFF
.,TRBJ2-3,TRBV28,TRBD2,TGTGCCAGCAGTTTGAGCCTAGCGGGGGGGCAAGATACGCAGTATTTT,CASSLSLAGGQDTQYF
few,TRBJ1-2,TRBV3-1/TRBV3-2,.,TGTGCCAGCAGCCAACGACCTACAGGACCCCATGGCTACACCTTC,CASSQRPTGPHGYTF
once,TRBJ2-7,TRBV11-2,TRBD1,TGTGCCAGCAGCTTCCTAGGACAGGGTCCCTACGAGCAGTACTTC,CASSFLGQGPYEQYF
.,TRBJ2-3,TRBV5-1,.,TGCGCCAGCAGCTTGGCGACAGCTAGCACAGATACGCAGTATTTT,CASSLATASTDTQYF
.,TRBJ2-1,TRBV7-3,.,TGTGCCAGCAGCCCGGGACTTGAGTACAGTGAGCAGTTCTTC,CASSPGLEYSEQFF
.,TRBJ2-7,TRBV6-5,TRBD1,TGTGCCAGCCTCATCGGACCGGGACAGTCCTACGAGCAGTACTTC,CASLIGPGQSYEQYF
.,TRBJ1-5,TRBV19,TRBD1,TGTGCCAGTAGTATCCCGGGACAGTCTCATCAGCCCCAGCATTTT,CASSIPGQSHQPQHF
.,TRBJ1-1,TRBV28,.,TGTGCCAGCAGTGGGGCTGTTAACGTGAACACTGAAGCTTTCTTT,CASSGAVNVNTEAFF
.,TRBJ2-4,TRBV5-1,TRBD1,TGCGCCAGCAGCCTACGGGACAGCCGCTCGGTTCAGTACTTC,CASSLRDSRSVQYF
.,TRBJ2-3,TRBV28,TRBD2,TGTGCCAGCAGTTTCCTAGCGGGTACAGATACGCAGTATTTT,CASSFLAGTDTQYF
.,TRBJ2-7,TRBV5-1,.,TGCGCCAGCAGCTTGGGGCCCGTGGCTGGCGAGCAGTACTTC,CASSLGPVAGEQYF
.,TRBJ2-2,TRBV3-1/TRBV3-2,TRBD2,TGTGCCAGCAGCCCGCAGACTCTAGCGGGGGGGTCCGGGGAGCTGTTTTTT,CASSPQTLAGGSGELFF
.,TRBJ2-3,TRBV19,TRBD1,TGTGCCAGTAGAGACAGGGGGCGAACGTCAGATACGCAGTATTTT,CASRDRGRTSDTQYF
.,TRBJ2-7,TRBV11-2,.,TGTGCCAGCAGCTTAGATCTTATCCCCTACGAGCAGTACTTC,CASSLDLIPYEQYF
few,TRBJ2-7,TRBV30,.,TGTGCCTGGAGCCGCTCCTGGGGCAGTCTCTTACACGAGCAGTACTTC,CAWSRSWGSLLHEQYF
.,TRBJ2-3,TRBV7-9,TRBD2,TGTGCCAGCAGCCAGGGCGGGGGGATCACAGATACGCAGTATTTT,CASSQGGGITDTQYF
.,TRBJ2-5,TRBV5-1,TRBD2,TGCGCCAGCACCGCCACCCCTACTAGCGGGGAAGAGACCCAGTACTTC,CASTATPTSGEETQYF
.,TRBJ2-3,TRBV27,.,TGTGCCAGCAGTGACAGGGCGGGGGGTACGCAGTATTTT,CASSDRAGGTQYF
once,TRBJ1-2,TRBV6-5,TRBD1,TGTGCCAGCAGTTACGGGGGACAGGGTAAAAGTGGCTACACCTTC,CASSYGGQGKSGYTF
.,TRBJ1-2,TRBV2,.,TGTGCCAGCAGCGGGGTGGCTCTTAACTATGGCTACACCTTC,CASSGVALNYGYTF
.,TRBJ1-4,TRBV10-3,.,TGTGCCATCAGTGAGACCTATCAGGGGAGCGAAAAACTGTTTTTT,CAISETYQGSEKLFF
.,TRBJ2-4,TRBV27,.,TGTGCCAGCAGTTCGGCAGGGTTGGGCAAAAACATTCAGTACTTC,CASSSAGLGKNIQYF
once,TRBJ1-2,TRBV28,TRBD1,TGTGCCAGCATCACGACAGGGGTCTATGGCTACACCTTC,CASITTGVYGYTF
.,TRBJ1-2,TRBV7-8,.,TGTGCCAGCAGCCCCTCGGACAATAACTATGGCTACACCTTC,CASSPSDNNYGYTF
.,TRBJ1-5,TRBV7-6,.,TGTGCCAGCAGCTTAGCGGATGGAGGGAATCAGCCCCAGCATTTT,CASSLADGGNQPQHF
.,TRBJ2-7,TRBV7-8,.,TGTGCCAGCAACCCCGACAGGAAACACTCCTACGAGCAGTACTTC,CASNPDRKHSYEQYF
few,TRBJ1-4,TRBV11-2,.,TGTGCCAGCAGCTTTACGGGGGTAGGGGAAAAACTGTTTTTT,CASSFTGVGEKLFF
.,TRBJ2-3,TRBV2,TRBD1,TGTGCCAGCAGTGAAGGGGACAGGACGGCAGATACGCAGTATTTT,CASSEGDRTADTQYF
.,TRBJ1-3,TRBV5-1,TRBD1,TGCGCCAGCAGCCAGGACAGGAGCTCTGGAAACACCATATATTTT,CASSQDRSSGNTIYF
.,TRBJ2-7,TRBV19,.,TGTGCCAGTAGTTGGTCGACATCCTACGAGCAGTACTTC,CASSWSTSYEQYF
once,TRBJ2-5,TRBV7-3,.,TGTGCCAGCAGCTTAAACAAAGAGACCCAGTACTTC,CASSLNKETQYF
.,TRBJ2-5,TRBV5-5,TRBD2,TGTGCCAGCAGCATACCCGGGACTAGCGGGGGGGACCAAGAGACCCAGTACTTC,CASSIPGTSGGDQETQYF
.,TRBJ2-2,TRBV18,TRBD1,TGTGCCAGCTCCCCCGGACAGGGAACAACGAACACCGGGGAGCTGTTTTTT,CASSPGQGTTNTGELFF
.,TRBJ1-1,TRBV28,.,TGTGCCAGCAGTTCAGGCAGGGTTACTGAAGCTTTCTTT,CASSSGRVTEAFF
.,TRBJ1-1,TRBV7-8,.,TGTGCCAGCAGCTTAGCGGCTTCGGGCACTGAAGCTTTCTTT,CASSLAASGTEAFF
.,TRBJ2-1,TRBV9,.,TGTGCCAGCAGCGCCCGGTACAATGAGCAGTTCTTC,CASSARYNEQFF
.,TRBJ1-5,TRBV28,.,TGTGCCAGCAGTTACCAGAAGAATAGCAATCAGCCCCAGCATTTT,CASSYQKNSNQPQHF
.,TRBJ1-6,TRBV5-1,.,TGCGCCAGCAGCTTGGGCGGGTCCGATAATTCACCCCTCCACTTT,CASSLGGSDNSPLHF
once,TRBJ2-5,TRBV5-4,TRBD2,TGTGCCAGCAGCTCCGGGACTAACAAAGAGACCCAGTACTTC,CASSSGTNKETQYF
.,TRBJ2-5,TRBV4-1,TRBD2,TGCGCCAGCAGCCATCTCGGACTAGCGGGGGCACTCCAAGAGACCCAGTACTTC,CASSHLGLAGALQETQYF
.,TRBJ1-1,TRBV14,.,TGTGCCAGCAGCCCGAGGACAGCGACCGGTGAAGCTTTCTTT,CASSPRTATGEAFF
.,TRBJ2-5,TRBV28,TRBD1,TGTGCCAGCAGTAGAACACAGGGGCTCCAAGAGACCCAGTACTTC,CASSRTQGLQETQYF